This T cell receptor beta chain came from a study of blood T cell repertoires in COVID-19. Note on this clone: One junction end disagrees with the germline gene, perhaps due to a read error.

The CDR3 runs 14 residues. The V gene's germline CDR1 is LGHDT and CDR2 YNNKEL (reference sequence). Authors' methods: Reference gene primer amplification gave nucleated cell count estimates. TCRdb's table, derived via immunoSEQ multiplex PCR, lists solely in-frame clones and lacks some. V, J and clone size are taken as reported in that table, and D and trimming were inferred from the DNA itself. This sample has 150,000 to 200,000 clones, with 80% to 90% found just once. The age range of participants was about 18 to 95 years, with residence in about two dozen US areas. Cohorts were determined from participant-reported clinical history. Resolution of symptoms, clearance, or two negative PCRs was present in recovered Cohort 3 donors.

The sequence was obtained from a woman between 18 and 30 years old who had recovered from COVID-19. The gene calls are TRBV3-1 (or the pseudogene TRBV3-2) and TRBJ1-1, with TRBD1 as a possible D gene (5 bases). Specimen: PBMCs or T cells enriched from blood (not recorded which). CDR3 sequence reads: CANSRGRGNTEAFF. CDR3 nucleotides: TGTGCCAACAGCCGTGGGAGGGGAAACACTGAAGCTTTCTTT.